A single sample is the source of the 28 T cell receptor beta chains below, sequenced in a study of T cell responses to AZD1222 COVID-19 vaccine. The repertoire was sequenced with immunoSEQ multiplex PCR; TCRdb's copy has only in-frame clones and lacks some. The table records fewer than 250,000 clones, about 93% of them present only once. This material consisted of peripheral blood, taken on day 0 of MenACWY control vaccination. The receptor set was obtained from an adult in good health.

The CDR3: CASSQDPASWTKRSSYTF. The CDR3 region has the DNA TGCGCCAGCAGCCAAGATCCCGCTTCTTGGACGAAGAGGAGTAGCTACACCTTC. The V gene is TRBV4-3, the J gene TRBJ1-2; D call uncertain. The V end was cut by 0 bases, the J end by 9 bases, with 26 bases between. Germline V gene data show CDR1 as LGHNA and CDR2 as YSLEER. The CDR3 contains 18 residues.

The rearrangement links TRBV12-3 or TRBV12-4 to TRBJ1-5; D not resolved. There are 13 residues in the CDR3. Trimming cost V 1 base and J 5 bases, with 6 bases left between them. The CDR3 loop is CASSLGAHQPQHF. CDR3 sequence (DNA): TGTGCCAGCAGTTTAGGGGCCCATCAGCCCCAGCATTTT.

The chain couples TRBV30 to TRBJ1-3; maybe TRBD1 (6 bases). Trimming took off 3 bases at V and 1 base at J, with 13 bases between the two ends. The V gene's germline CDR1 is GTSNPN and CDR2 SVGIG (reference sequence). The CDR3 has 15 residues. The CDR3 region has the DNA TGTGCCTGGAGGCGCGGGGGCCGGTCTGGAAACACCATATATTTT. Its protein is CAWRRGGRSGNTIYF.

The chain has TRBV19 and TRBJ2-1, with 7 bases aligning to TRBD2. V trimming: 3 bases; J trimming: 4 bases; junction bases outside the gene matches: 3. There are 14 residues in the CDR3. The germline CDR1 and CDR2 sequences are LNHDA and SQIVND (reference sequence). CDR3 nucleotide sequence: TGTGCCAGTAGTATTCCGGGGGGATACAATGAGCAGTTCTTC. It codes for CASSIPGGYNEQFF.

The J gene is TRBJ1-6, the V gene TRBV3-1 (or the pseudogene TRBV3-2), with D possibly TRBD1 on 5 matching bases. Germline lookup yields CDR1 LGHDT and CDR2 YNNKEL (reference sequence). This CDR3 contains 14 residues. V lost 3 bases, J lost 10 bases, and 13 bases lay in between. The CDR3 bases are TGTGCCAGCAGCCACAGGGATCTTGGGTCACCCCTCCACTTT. This encodes CASSHRDLGSPLHF.

The CDR3 reads CAWGVGQETQYF. The CDR3 nucleotides read TGTGCCTGGGGGGTGGGTCAAGAGACCCAGTACTTC. The chain links TRBV30 to TRBJ2-5; D call uncertain. The CDR3 spans 12 residues. V lost 5 bases and J lost 2, with 9 bases in between. Germline assignment: CDR1 GTSNPN and CDR2 SVGIG (reference sequence).

This chain uses TRBV7-2 with TRBJ1-5; D is unresolved. V was pared by 1 base and J by 6 bases, with 4 bases between. Germline CDR1 SGHTA, CDR2 FQGNSA. The CDR3 runs to 12 residues. The CDR3 sequence: CASSLVLQPQHF. Written as DNA, the CDR3 is TGTGCCAGCAGCTTAGTGCTTCAGCCCCAGCATTTT. Combining the CDR3 with reference TRBV7-2 and TRBJ1-5 gives the whole variable domain GAGVSQSPSNKVTEKGKDVELRCDPISGHTALYWYRQSLGQGLEFLIYFQGNSAPDKSGLPSDRFSAERTGGSVSTLTIQRTQQEDSAVYLCASSLVLQPQHFGDGTRLSIL.

The CDR3 region is CASSPNGVYGYTF. Here the CDR3 DNA reads TGTGCCAGCAGTCCTAACGGCGTATATGGCTACACCTTC. The V gene is TRBV3-1 (or the pseudogene TRBV3-2), the J gene TRBJ1-2; no firm D call. The CDR3 is 13 amino acids. CDR1 and CDR2 (germline): LGHDT, YNNKEL (reference sequence). V was shortened by 6 bases and J by 5 bases, with 13 bases between the two germline ends.

The rearrangement links TRBV3-1 (or the pseudogene TRBV3-2) to TRBJ1-5; D may be TRBD1 (6 bases). Germline values: CDR1 LGHDT, CDR2 YNNKEL (reference sequence). This CDR3 has 15 residues. V was pared by 1 base and J by 9 bases, with 16 bases between. CDR3 sequence (DNA): TGTGCCAGCAGCCAAGGGGCGGGGGCCCAGCTGCCCCAGCATTTT. Residues: CASSQGAGAQLPQHF.

The chain combines TRBV4-3 with TRBJ1-1; 8 nucleotides align to TRBD1. The germline CDR1 and CDR2 sequences are LGHNA and YSLEER. The CDR3 sequence is 20 residues long. J was trimmed by 0 bases and V by 0 bases; bases with no gene match: 15. Written as DNA, the CDR3 is TGCGCCAGCAGCCAAGATATATCCAGGACAGGGACGAAATTGAACACTGAAGCTTTCTTT. It is translated as CASSQDISRTGTKLNTEAFF.

The chain links TRBV5-1 to TRBJ2-5; 7 nucleotides align to TRBD1. The CDR3 has 13 amino acids. V lost 3 bases, J lost 4 bases, and 3 bases stayed unmatched. CDR1 SGHRS and CDR2 YFSETQ come from the germline V gene. The CDR3 is CASSSDRVETQYF. CDR3 bases: TGCGCCAGCAGCTCCGACAGGGTAGAGACCCAGTACTTC.

This clone was seen once. The CDR3 spells CASSLRGPGSGANVLTF. CDR3 nucleotides: TGTGCCAGCAGTTTAAGGGGCCCAGGAAGTGGGGCCAACGTCCTGACTTTC. This chain connects TRBV27 to TRBJ2-6, with D maybe TRBD1 (5 bases). This CDR3 region has 17 residues. Trimming took off 2 bases at V and 3 bases at J, with 14 bases between the two ends. Germline CDR1 and CDR2: MNHEY and SMNVEV (reference sequence). Combining the CDR3 with reference TRBV27 and TRBJ2-6 gives the whole variable domain EAQVTQNPRYLITVTGKKLTVTCSQNMNHEYMSWYRQDPGLGLRQIYYSMNVEVTDKGDVPEGYKVSRKEKRNFPLILESPSPNQTSLYFCASSLRGPGSGANVLTFGAGSRLTVL.

This chain links TRBV6-5 with TRBJ1-1; 9 nucleotides line up with TRBD1. The CDR3 consists of 14 residues. The V gene's germline CDR1 is MNHEY and CDR2 SVGAGI. V lost 4 bases to trimming and J lost 2 bases; unmatched junction nucleotides: 2. The CDR3 loop is CASSWTGDNTEAFF. CDR3 DNA: TGTGCCAGCAGTTGGACAGGGGATAACACTGAAGCTTTCTTT.

This clone appeared a single time. The chain's CDR3 is CASSLGMNTEAFF. The DNA for the CDR3 is TGTGCCAGCAGCTTAGGCATGAACACTGAAGCTTTCTTT. The chain uses TRBV7-9 and TRBJ1-1, with D uncertain. Looked up from germline, CDR1 is SEHNR and CDR2 is FQNEAQ (reference sequence). The length of the CDR3 is 13 residues. V was cut by 1 base and J by 0 bases, with 3 bases left in between.

V is TRBV18 and J is TRBJ1-3; the match to TRBD1 covers 9 bases. The CDR3 runs to 16 residues. Germline V CDR1 and CDR2: KGHSH, LQKENI. V dropped 3 bases and J dropped 4; count of bases not matched to a gene: 7. CDR3: CASSPTGGFAGNTIYF. DNA for the CDR3: TGTGCCAGCTCACCGACAGGGGGTTTCGCGGGAAACACCATATATTTT.

The chain employs TRBV5-1 and TRBJ2-7; 11 positions agree with TRBD1. J gave up 2 bases and V 2 bases, and 6 bases lay outside the gene matches. The CDR3 extends over 16 amino acids. The germline V gene has CDR1 SGHRS and CDR2 YFSETQ. CDR3 protein: CASSFFPGQGAYEQYF. CDR3 DNA sequence: TGCGCCAGCAGCTTCTTCCCGGGACAGGGGGCCTACGAGCAGTACTTC.

The J gene is TRBJ1-2, the V gene TRBV5-6; D is undetermined. V lost 0 bases and J 3 bases, leaving 9 bases between the germline ends. CDR3 size: 14 residues. Looked up from germline, CDR1 is SGHDT and CDR2 is YYEEEE. The CDR3 sequence is CASSLVSTDYGYTF. In nucleotides, the CDR3 is TGTGCCAGCAGCTTGGTGTCAACCGACTATGGCTACACCTTC.

This chain connects TRBV6-4 to TRBJ2-2; D unclear. V was shortened by 6 bases and J by 3 bases, with 8 bases between the two germline ends. This CDR3 comprises 13 residues. Germline CDR1 reads MRHNA; CDR2 reads SNTAGT. CDR3 in amino acids: CASSAQDTGELFF. Written as DNA, the CDR3 is TGTGCCAGCAGCGCTCAAGACACCGGGGAGCTGTTTTTT.

The chain combines TRBV6-5 with TRBJ2-7, with a possible D match to TRBD2 (6 bases). V lost 8 bases and J 2 bases, leaving 19 bases between the germline ends. The CDR3 sequence is 15 residues long. Germline loops: CDR1 MNHEY, CDR2 SVGAGI. The CDR3 is CASGQRLTSPYEQYF. The DNA of the CDR3 is TGTGCCAGCGGCCAGCGCCTTACTAGCCCCTACGAGCAGTACTTC.

The chain recombines TRBV3-1 (or the pseudogene TRBV3-2) with TRBJ2-7, with a tentative D call TRBD1 (6 bases). The CDR3 has 16 residues. With 0 bases removed from V and 2 bases from J, the gap between germline ends came to 14 bases. The germline V gene encodes CDR1 LGHDT and CDR2 YNNKEL (reference sequence). This chain's CDR3 is CASSQDLYRETYEQYF. CDR3 coding DNA: TGTGCCAGCAGCCAAGATTTGTACAGGGAGACCTACGAGCAGTACTTC.

This chain links TRBV7-8 with TRBJ1-3, with D hard to call. CDR1 and CDR2 (germline): SGHVS, FQNEAQ. Between the trimmed V and J ends, which lost 0 bases and 0 bases, there was a span of 9 bases. This CDR3 has 16 residues. This CDR3 is CASSLAGTTSGNTIYF. The CDR3 bases are TGTGCCAGCAGCTTAGCGGGCACGACCTCTGGAAACACCATATATTTT. Drawing the rest from reference TRBV7-8 and TRBJ1-3, the complete variable domain is GAGVSQSPRYKVAKRGQDVALRCDPISGHVSLFWYQQALGQGPEFLTYFQNEAQLDKSGLPSDRFFAERPEGSVSTLKIQRTQQEDSAVYLCASSLAGTTSGNTIYFGEGSWLTVV.

The J gene is TRBJ1-1, the V gene TRBV18, with a tentative D call TRBD1 (6 bases). From germline, CDR1 is KGHSH and CDR2 LQKENI. CDR3 length: 16 residues. V lost 1 base to trimming and J lost 3 bases, with 15 bases between them. CDR3 in amino acids: CASSPRQVLEDTEAFF. CDR3 bases: TGTGCCAGCTCACCACGACAGGTCCTGGAGGACACTGAAGCTTTCTTT.

The chain couples TRBV28 to TRBJ2-5; D possibly corresponds to TRBD2 (5 bases). Per the germline V gene, CDR1 is MDHEN and CDR2 is SYDVKM. The CDR3 runs to 12 residues. The V gene lost 3 bases and the J gene lost 5 bases, with 7 bases spanning the gap. CDR3 loop: CASSFGVETQYF. As DNA, the CDR3 is TGTGCCAGCAGTTTCGGGGTGGAGACCCAGTACTTC.

The chain uses TRBV7-8 and TRBJ2-1; D perhaps matches TRBD2 (6 bases). The CDR3 has 15 amino acids. CDR1 and CDR2 from the germline V gene are SGHVS and FQNEAQ. V lost 3 bases to trimming and J lost 0 bases, with 9 bases between them. The CDR3 DNA is TGTGCCAGCAGCTTTGGAGGGGCCTCCTACAATGAGCAGTTCTTC. Amino acid sequence: CASSFGGASYNEQFF.

This chain connects TRBV27 to TRBJ1-6, with 9 nucleotides matching TRBD1. Germline V CDR1 and CDR2: MNHEY, SMNVEV (reference sequence). The V and J ends lost 6 bases and 10 bases, in that order; junction bases with no gene match: 7. CDR3 length: 14 amino acids. The CDR3: CASRTGQGLSPLHF. CDR3 DNA sequence: TGTGCCAGCAGGACCGGACAGGGGTTGTCACCCCTCCACTTT.

The CDR3 bases are TGTGCCAGCACACTAGCGGAGGATGAGCAGTTCTTC. Protein: CASTLAEDEQFF. The chain links TRBV2 to TRBJ2-1; 8 bases are shared with TRBD2. The germline CDR1 and CDR2 sequences are SNHLY and FYNNEI. V was pared by 7 bases and J by 8 bases, with 4 bases of the junction left unmatched. The CDR3 is 12 amino acids. The complete variable domain, with remaining parts taken from reference TRBV2 and TRBJ2-1, reads EPEVTQTPSHQVTQMGQEVILRCVPISNHLYFYWYRQILGQKVEFLVSFYNNEISEKSEIFDDQFSVERPDGSNFTLKIRSTKLEDSAMYFCASTLAEDEQFFGPGTRLTVL.

The chain is built from TRBV6-4 and TRBJ1-1, with TRBD1 matching 7 bases. The CDR3 is 16 residues long. CDR1 and CDR2 (germline): MRHNA, SNTAGT. V gave up 2 bases and J gave up 5 bases; unmatched junction bases: 11. The CDR3 reads CASSDKPAGTVTEAFF. In nucleotides, the CDR3 is TGTGCCAGCAGTGACAAACCCGCCGGGACAGTAACTGAAGCTTTCTTT.

This clone was observed a single time. V is TRBV4-2 and J is TRBJ2-7; D call uncertain. This CDR3 comprises 15 residues. The V and J ends lost 0 bases and 4 bases respectively, with 13 bases between them. Germline V gene data show CDR1 as LGHNA and CDR2 as YNFKEQ. Here the CDR3 reads CASSQDRWQLYEQYF. The DNA for the CDR3 is TGTGCCAGCAGCCAAGATCGATGGCAGCTGTACGAGCAGTACTTC.